This TCR beta chain was sequenced in a study of OX40 agonist ivuxolimab in advanced cancers. Produced via immunoSEQ multiplex PCR; TCRdb's table is partial and in-frame only. The sample shows fewer than 30,000 clones, over 75% of them seen only once. Sequences were derived from CD4+ or CD8+ T cells sorted from blood, sampled in a trial of the OX40 agonist ivuxolimab. This clonotype originated in an adult with an advanced solid tumor such as melanoma, head and neck, liver or kidney cancer.

The CDR3, as DNA: TGTGCCAGCAGGAAACCGGGACAGGGACCTTATGGCTACACCTTC. This encodes CASRKPGQGPYGYTF. The chain recombines TRBV6-5 with TRBJ1-2, with 9 nucleotides matching TRBD1. The length of the CDR3 is 15 residues. The J segment lost 5 bases and the V segment lost 6 bases, leaving 10 bases of the junction unmatched. Germline V gives CDR1 MNHEY, CDR2 SVGAGI.